This T cell receptor (beta chain) appears in the sequencing data of a study of T cell changes during pregnancy in multiple sclerosis. Trimming pared 0 bases from V and 5 bases from J, leaving 10 bases between. CDR1 is SNHLY and CDR2 is FYNNEI in the germline V gene. The CDR3 is made up of 14 amino acids. The table came from immunoSEQ multiplex PCR; TCRdb's copy has only in-frame clones and leaves some out. This table has roughly 38,000 clones, 90% appearing once. The clonotype comes from a female donor with multiple sclerosis, enrolled in a pregnancy study. The sequencing used CD8+ T cells from peripheral blood mononuclear cells, collected in the first trimester of pregnancy. The chain has TRBV2 and TRBJ1-2; D gene ambiguous. The CDR3 spells CASSEAAVSYGYTF. CDR3 coding DNA: TGTGCCAGCAGTGAAGCGGCCGTTTCATATGGCTACACCTTC.